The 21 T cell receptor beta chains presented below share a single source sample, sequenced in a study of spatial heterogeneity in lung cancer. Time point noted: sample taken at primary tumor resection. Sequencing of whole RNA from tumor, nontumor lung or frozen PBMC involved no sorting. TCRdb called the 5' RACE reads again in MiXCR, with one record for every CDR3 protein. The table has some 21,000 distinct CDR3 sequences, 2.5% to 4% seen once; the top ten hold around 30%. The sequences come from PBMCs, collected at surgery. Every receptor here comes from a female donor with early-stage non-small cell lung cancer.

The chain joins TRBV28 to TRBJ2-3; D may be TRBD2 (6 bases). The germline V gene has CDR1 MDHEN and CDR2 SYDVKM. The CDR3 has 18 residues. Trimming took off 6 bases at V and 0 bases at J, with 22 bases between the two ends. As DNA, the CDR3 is TGTGCCAGCAGCACTGCAGCCGGGGGTTTGTCTAGCACAGATACGCAGTATTTT. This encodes CASSTAAGGLSSTDTQYF.

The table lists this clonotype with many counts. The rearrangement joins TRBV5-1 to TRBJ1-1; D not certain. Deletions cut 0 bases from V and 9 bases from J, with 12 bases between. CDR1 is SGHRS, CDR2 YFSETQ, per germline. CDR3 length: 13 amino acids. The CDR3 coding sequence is TGCGCCAGCAGCTTGGAGGAGGCTACTAAAGCTTTCTTT. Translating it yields CASSLEEATKAFF.

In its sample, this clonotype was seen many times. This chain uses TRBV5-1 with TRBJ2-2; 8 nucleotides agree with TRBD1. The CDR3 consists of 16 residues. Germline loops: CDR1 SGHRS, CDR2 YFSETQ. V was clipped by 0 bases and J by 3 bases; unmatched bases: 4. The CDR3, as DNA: TGCGCCAGCAGCTTGGTCGGACAGGGTGACACCGGGGAGCTGTTTTTT. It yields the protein CASSLVGQGDTGELFF.

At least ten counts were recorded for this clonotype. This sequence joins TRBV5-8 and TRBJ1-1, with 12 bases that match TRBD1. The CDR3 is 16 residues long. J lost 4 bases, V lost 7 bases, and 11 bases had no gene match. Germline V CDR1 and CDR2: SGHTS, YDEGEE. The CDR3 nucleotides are TGTGCCAGCCTCCTCCCGGGACAGGGGGCAGGCACTGAAGCTTTCTTT. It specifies CASLLPGQGAGTEAFF.

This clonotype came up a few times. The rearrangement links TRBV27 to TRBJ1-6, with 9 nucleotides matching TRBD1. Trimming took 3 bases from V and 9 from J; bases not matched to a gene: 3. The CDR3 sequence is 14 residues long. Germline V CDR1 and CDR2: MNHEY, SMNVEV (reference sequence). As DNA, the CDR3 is TGTGCCAGCAGTTTCGGGGACAGGGTTTCACCCCTCCACTTT. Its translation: CASSFGDRVSPLHF.

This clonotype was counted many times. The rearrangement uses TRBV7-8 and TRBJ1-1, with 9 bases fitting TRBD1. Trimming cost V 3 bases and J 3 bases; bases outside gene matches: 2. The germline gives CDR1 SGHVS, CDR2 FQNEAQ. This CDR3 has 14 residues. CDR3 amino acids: CASSFWTGDTEAFF. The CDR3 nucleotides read TGTGCCAGCAGCTTTTGGACAGGGGACACTGAAGCTTTCTTT.

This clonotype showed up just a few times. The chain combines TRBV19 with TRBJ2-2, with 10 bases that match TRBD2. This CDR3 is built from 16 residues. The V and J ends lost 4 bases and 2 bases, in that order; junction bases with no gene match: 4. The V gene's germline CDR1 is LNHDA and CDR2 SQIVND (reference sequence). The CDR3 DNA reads TGTGCCAGTAGTAAAGCGGGAGGGGCAAACACCGGGGAGCTGTTTTTT. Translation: CASSKAGGANTGELFF.

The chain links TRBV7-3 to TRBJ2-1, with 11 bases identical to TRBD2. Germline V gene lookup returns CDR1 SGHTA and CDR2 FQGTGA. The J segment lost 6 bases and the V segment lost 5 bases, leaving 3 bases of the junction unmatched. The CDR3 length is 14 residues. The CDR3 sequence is CASSEGLAANEQFF. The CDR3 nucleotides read TGTGCCAGCAGCGAGGGACTAGCGGCCAATGAGCAGTTCTTC.

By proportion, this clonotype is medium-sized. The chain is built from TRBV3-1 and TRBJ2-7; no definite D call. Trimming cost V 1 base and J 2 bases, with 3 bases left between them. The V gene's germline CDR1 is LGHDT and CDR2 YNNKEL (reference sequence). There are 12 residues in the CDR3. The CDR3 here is CASSQAAYEQYF. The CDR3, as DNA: TGTGCCAGCAGCCAAGCCGCCTACGAGCAGTACTTC.

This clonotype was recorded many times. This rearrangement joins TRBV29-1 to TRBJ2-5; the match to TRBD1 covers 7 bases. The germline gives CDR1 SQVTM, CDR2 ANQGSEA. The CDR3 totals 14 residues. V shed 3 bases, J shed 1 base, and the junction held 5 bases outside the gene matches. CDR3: CSVDGTEPQETQYF. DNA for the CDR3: TGCAGCGTTGATGGGACAGAGCCCCAAGAGACCCAGTACTTC.

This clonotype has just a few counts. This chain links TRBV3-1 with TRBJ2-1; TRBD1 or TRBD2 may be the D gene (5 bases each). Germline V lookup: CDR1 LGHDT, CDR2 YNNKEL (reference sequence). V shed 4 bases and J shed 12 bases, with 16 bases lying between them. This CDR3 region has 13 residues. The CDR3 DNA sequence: TGTGCCAGCAGCCCCGGGACCCAGTCCCGGCAGTTCTTC. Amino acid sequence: CASSPGTQSRQFF.

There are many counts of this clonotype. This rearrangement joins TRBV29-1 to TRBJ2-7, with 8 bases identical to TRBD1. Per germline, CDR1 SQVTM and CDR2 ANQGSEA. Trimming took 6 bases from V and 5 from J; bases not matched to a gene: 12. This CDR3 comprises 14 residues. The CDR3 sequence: CSVDRDFREDEQYF. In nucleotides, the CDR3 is TGCAGCGTGGACAGGGATTTTCGCGAAGACGAGCAGTACTTC.

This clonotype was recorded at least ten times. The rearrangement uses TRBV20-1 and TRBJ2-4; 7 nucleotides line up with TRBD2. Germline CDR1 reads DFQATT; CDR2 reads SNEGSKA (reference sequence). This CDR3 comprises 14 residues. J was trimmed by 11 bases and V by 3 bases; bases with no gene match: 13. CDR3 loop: CSARASGGSWVQYF. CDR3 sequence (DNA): TGCAGTGCTAGGGCGAGTGGCGGGAGTTGGGTTCAGTACTTC.

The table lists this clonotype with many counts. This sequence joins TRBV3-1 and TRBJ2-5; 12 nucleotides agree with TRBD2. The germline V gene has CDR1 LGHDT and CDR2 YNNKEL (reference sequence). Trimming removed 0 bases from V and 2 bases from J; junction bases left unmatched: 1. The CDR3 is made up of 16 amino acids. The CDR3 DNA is TGTGCCAGCAGCCAAGATCTAGCGGGAGGGCAAGAGACCCAGTACTTC. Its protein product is CASSQDLAGGQETQYF.

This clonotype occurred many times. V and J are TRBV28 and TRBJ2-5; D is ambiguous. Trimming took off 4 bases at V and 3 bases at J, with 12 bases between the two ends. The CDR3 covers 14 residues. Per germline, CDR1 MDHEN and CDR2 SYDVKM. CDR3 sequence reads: CASSSLGLEETQYF. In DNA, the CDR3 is TGTGCCAGCAGTTCTCTGGGATTGGAAGAGACCCAGTACTTC. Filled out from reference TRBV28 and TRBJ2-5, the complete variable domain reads DVKVTQSSRYLVKRTGEKVFLECVQDMDHENMFWYRQDPGLGLRLIYFSYDVKMKEKGDIPEGYSVSREKKERFSLILESASTNQTSMYLCASSSLGLEETQYFGPGTRLLVL.

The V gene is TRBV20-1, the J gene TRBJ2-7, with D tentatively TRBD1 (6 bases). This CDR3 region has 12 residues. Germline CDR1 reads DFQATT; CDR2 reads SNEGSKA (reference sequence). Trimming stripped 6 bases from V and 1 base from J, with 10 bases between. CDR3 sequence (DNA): TGCAGTGCCAGGACAGTTTCCTACGAGCAGTACTTC. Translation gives CSARTVSYEQYF.

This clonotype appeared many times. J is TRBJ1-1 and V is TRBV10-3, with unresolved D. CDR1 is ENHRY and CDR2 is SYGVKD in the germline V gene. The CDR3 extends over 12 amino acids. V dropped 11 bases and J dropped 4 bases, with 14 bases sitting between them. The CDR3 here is CAVSSGITEAFF. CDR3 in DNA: TGTGCCGTATCATCGGGTATCACTGAAGCTTTCTTT.

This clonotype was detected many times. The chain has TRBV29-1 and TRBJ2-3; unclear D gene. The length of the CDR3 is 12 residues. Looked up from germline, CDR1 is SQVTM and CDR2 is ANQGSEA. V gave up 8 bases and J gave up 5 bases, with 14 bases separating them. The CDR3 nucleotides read TGCAGCTACCGATGGGCGGAAGATACGCAGTATTTT. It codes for CSYRWAEDTQYF.

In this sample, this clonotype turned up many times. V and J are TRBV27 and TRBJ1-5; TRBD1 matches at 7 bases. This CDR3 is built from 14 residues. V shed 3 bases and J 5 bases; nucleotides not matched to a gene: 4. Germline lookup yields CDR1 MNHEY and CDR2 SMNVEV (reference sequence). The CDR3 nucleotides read TGTGCCAGCAGTTTTCAGGGGGATGATCAGCCCCAGCATTTT. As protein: CASSFQGDDQPQHF.

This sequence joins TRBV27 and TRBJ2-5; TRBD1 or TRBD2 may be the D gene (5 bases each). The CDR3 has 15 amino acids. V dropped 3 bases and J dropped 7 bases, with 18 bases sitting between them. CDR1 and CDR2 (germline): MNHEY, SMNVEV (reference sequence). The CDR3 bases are TGTGCCAGCAGTTTTATGGGACCGGACCCTGGGACCCAGTACTTC. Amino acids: CASSFMGPDPGTQYF.

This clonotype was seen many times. The CDR3 DNA is TGTGCCAGTAGTGACCTAGGACTGGGGTACCAAGAGACCCAGTACTTC. It translates to CASSDLGLGYQETQYF. V is TRBV19 and J is TRBJ2-5; possible D gene TRBD2, 5 bases. The ends were cut back, 5 bases at V and 0 bases at J, with 16 bases in the middle. CDR3 length: 16 residues. Germline lookup yields CDR1 LNHDA and CDR2 SQIVND (reference sequence).